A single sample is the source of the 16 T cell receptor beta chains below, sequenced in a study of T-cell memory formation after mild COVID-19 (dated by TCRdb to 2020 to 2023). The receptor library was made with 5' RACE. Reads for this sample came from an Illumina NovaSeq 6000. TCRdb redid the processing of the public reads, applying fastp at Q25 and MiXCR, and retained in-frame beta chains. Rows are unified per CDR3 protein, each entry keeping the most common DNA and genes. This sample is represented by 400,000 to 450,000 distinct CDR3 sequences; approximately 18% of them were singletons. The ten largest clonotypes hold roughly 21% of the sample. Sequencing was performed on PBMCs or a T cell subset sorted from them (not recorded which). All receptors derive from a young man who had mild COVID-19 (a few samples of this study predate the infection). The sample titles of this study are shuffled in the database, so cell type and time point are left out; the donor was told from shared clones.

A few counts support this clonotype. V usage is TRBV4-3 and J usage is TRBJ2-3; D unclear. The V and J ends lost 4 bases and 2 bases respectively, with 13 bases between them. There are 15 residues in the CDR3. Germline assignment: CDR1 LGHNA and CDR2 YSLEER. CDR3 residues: CASSRASSFTDTQYF. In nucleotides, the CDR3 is TGCGCCAGCAGCCGAGCATCATCTTTCACAGATACGCAGTATTTT.

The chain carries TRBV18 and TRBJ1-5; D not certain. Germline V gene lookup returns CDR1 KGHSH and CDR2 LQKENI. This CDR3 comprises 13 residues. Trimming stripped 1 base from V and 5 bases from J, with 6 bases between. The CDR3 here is CASSPLGDQPQHF. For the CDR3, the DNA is TGTGCCAGCTCACCACTAGGTGATCAGCCCCAGCATTTT. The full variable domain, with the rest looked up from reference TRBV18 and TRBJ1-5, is NAGVMQNPRHLVRRRGQEARLRCSPMKGHSHVYWYRQLPEEGLKFMVYLQKENIIDESGMPKERFSAEFPKEGPSILRIQQVVRGDSAAYFCASSPLGDQPQHFGDGTRLSIL.

The CDR3 region is CSASFQTTDTQYF. CDR3 coding DNA: TGCAGTGCTAGTTTCCAGACTACAGATACGCAGTATTTT. The chain combines TRBV20-1 with TRBJ2-3, with D hard to call. The V end was cut by 3 bases, the J end by 3 bases, with 10 bases between. The CDR3 sequence is 13 residues long. Per the germline V gene, CDR1 is DFQATT and CDR2 is SNEGSKA (reference sequence).

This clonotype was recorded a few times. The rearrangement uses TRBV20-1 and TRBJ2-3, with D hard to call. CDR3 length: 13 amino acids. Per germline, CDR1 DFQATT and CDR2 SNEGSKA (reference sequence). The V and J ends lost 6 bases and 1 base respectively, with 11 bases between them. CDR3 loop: CSARAAGTDTQYF. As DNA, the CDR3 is TGCAGTGCCCGGGCCGCGGGCACAGATACGCAGTATTTT.

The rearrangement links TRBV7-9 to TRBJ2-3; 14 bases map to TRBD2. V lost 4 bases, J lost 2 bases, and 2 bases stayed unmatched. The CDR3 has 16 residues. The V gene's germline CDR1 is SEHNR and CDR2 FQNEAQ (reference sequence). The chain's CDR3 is CASSWTSGGSTDTQYF. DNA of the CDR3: TGTGCCAGCAGCTGGACTAGCGGGGGGTCCACAGATACGCAGTATTTT.

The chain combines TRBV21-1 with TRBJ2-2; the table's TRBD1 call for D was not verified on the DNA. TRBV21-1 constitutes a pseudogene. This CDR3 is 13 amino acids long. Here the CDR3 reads CALRGEVAGELFF. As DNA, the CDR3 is TGTGCCCTACGAGGGGAAGTTGCCGGGGAGCTGTTTTTT.

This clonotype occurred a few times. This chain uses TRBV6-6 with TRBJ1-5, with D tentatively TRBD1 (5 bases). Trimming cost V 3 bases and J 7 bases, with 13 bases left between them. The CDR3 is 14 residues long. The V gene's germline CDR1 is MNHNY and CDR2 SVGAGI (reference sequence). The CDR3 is CASSYPQGGQPQHF. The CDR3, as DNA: TGTGCCAGCAGTTATCCTCAGGGCGGGCAGCCCCAGCATTTT.

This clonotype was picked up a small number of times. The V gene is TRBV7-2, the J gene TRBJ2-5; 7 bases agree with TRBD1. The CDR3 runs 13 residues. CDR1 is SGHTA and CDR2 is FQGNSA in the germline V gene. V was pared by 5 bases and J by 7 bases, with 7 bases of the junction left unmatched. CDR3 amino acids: CASSPEGAVTQYF. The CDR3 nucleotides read TGTGCCAGCAGCCCCGAGGGGGCCGTGACCCAGTACTTC. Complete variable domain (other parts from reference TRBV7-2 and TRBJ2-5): GAGVSQSPSNKVTEKGKDVELRCDPISGHTALYWYRQSLGQGLEFLIYFQGNSAPDKSGLPSDRFSAERTGGSVSTLTIQRTQQEDSAVYLCASSPEGAVTQYFGPGTRLLVL.

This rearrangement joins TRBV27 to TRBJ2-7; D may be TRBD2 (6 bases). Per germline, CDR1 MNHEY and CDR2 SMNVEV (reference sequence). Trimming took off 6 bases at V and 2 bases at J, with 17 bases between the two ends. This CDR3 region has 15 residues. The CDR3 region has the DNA TGTGCCAGCAGGACACGCGGGACCGCCACCTACGAGCAGTACTTC. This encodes CASRTRGTATYEQYF.

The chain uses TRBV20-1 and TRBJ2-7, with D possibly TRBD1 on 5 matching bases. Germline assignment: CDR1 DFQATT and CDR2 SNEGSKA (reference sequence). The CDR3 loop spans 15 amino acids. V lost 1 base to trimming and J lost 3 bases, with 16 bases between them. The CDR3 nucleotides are TGCAGTGCTAGAGGGGGTCAGGGTTTCGGCTACGAGCAGTACGTC. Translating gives CSARGGQGFGYEQYV.

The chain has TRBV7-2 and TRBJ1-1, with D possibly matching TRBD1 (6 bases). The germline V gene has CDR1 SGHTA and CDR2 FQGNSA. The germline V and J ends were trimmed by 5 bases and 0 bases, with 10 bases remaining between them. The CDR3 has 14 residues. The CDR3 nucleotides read TGTGCCAGCAGCACAGGGAATCTGAACACTGAAGCTTTCTTT. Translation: CASSTGNLNTEAFF.

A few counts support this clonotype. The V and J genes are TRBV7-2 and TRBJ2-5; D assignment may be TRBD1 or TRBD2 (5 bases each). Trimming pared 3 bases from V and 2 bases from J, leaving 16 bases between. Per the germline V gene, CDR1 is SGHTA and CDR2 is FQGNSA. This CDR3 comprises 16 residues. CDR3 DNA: TGTGCCAGCAGCTTTGGTGGGGCGCGAGGGCAAGAGACCCAGTACTTC. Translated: CASSFGGARGQETQYF.

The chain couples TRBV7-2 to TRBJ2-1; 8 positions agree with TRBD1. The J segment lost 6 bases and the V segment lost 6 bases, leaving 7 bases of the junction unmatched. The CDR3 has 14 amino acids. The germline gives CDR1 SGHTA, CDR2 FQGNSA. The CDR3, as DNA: TGTGCCAGCAGTTCCGGGACAGGCTTCAATGAGCAGTTCTTC. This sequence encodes CASSSGTGFNEQFF.

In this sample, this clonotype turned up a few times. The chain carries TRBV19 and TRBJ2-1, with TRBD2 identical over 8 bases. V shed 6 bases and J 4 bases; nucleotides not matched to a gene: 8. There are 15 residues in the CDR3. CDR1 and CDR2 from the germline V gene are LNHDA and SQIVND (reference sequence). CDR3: CASSIPIAGYNEQFF. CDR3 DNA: TGTGCCAGTAGCATCCCCATAGCGGGGTACAATGAGCAGTTCTTC.

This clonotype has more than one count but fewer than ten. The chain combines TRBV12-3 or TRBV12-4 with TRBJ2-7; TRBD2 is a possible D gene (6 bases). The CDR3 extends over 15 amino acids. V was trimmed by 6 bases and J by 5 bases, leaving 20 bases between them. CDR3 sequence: CASRPSRRVLNEQYF. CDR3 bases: TGTGCCAGCAGACCTTCACGGAGGGTCCTTAACGAGCAGTACTTC.

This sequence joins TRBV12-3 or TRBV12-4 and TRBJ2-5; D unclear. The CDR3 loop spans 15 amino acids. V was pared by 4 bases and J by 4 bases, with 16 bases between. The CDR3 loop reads CASSSTARIGETQYF. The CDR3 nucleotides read TGTGCCAGCAGTTCGACGGCTAGAATAGGAGAGACCCAGTACTTC.